Listed below are T cell receptor beta chains from one sample, sequenced in a study of blood T cell repertoires in COVID-19. The assay was immunoSEQ multiplex PCR, and TCRdb's table has in-frame clones only and misses some. The sample lists about 190,000 clones, roughly 80% occurring once. Input material: peripheral blood. The receptor source for this set is a man aged 25 to 40 with active or convalescent COVID-19. Each CDR3 is given with its conserved first and last residue. D genes are given only for firm matches. Expanded clones get a size class; other rows say once, few or many, or leave the size out.

d_gene	abundance	v_gene	j_gene	CDR3nt	CDR3aa
NA	NA	TRBV7-2	TRBJ2-1	TGTGCCAGCAGCCCCAGCGAGGTTCTTGGCAATGAGCAGTTCTTC	CASSPSEVLGNEQFF
NA	NA	TRBV19	TRBJ1-1	TGTGCCAGTAGCCTACGGGTGAACACTGAAGCTTTCTTT	CASSLRVNTEAFF
NA	NA	TRBV5-1	TRBJ1-2	TGCGCCAGCAGCTTGGAGGGGTTTGGCTACACCTTC	CASSLEGFGYTF
NA	NA	TRBV19	TRBJ1-5	TGTGCCAGTAGTATGGGCGGCGGGAGATCAAATCAGCCCCAGCATTTT	CASSMGGGRSNQPQHF
TRBD1	NA	TRBV27	TRBJ1-2	TGTGCCAGCAGTGGCCTCGGGACAGGGTCGTACGGCTACACCTTC	CASSGLGTGSYGYTF
TRBD1	NA	TRBV19	TRBJ1-2	TGTGCCAGTAGTCTGGGACAGAAAGTCTATGGCTACACCTTC	CASSLGQKVYGYTF
NA	NA	TRBV7-2	TRBJ2-6	TGTGCCAGCAGCTTAGGACTCTCTGGGGCCAACGTCCTGACTTTC	CASSLGLSGANVLTF
NA	NA	TRBV15	TRBJ1-2	TGTGCCACCAGCAGATCTCTGCAGGGGAACTATGGCTACACCTTC	CATSRSLQGNYGYTF
NA	NA	TRBV25-1	TRBJ1-2	TGTGCCAGCAGTGAAACGGTCAACGAGCTCAACTATGGCTACACCTTC	CASSETVNELNYGYTF
TRBD2	NA	TRBV10-3	TRBJ2-3	TGTGCCATCAGTGAAGGTCTAGCGGACGCTAAGAGGGATACGCAGTATTTT	CAISEGLADAKRDTQYF
TRBD1	NA	TRBV29-1	TRBJ2-3	TGCAGCGTTTGGGGACAGGGACCAGATACGCAGTATTTT	CSVWGQGPDTQYF
TRBD2	NA	TRBV18	TRBJ2-5	TGTGCCAGCTCGACCTTGGGACTAGCGGGCCGGAGTCGAGAGACCCAGTACTTC	CASSTLGLAGRSRETQYF
NA	NA	TRBV3-1/TRBV3-2	TRBJ2-3	TGTGCCAGCAGCCACGGGAGTAGGACAGATACGCAGTATTTT	CASSHGSRTDTQYF
NA	few	TRBV24-1	TRBJ2-1	TGTGCCACCAGTGATACTCAGCAGGTCTTCGACAATGAGCAGTTCTTC	CATSDTQQVFDNEQFF
NA	NA	TRBV19	TRBJ2-5	TGTGCCAGTAGCGGAACAGGATACCAAGAGACCCAGTACTTC	CASSGTGYQETQYF
NA	NA	TRBV6-5	TRBJ1-1	TGTGCCAGCGGAAGGAGGGACACTGAAGCTTTCTTT	CASGRRDTEAFF
TRBD1	NA	TRBV10-3	TRBJ2-3	TGTGCCATCAGTGAAAGACAGGGGGCCACAGATACGCAGTATTTT	CAISERQGATDTQYF
TRBD2	NA	TRBV6-5	TRBJ2-5	TGTGCCAGCAGTTCCTCCCCTAGCGGGAGACACGAGACCCAGTACTTC	CASSSSPSGRHETQYF